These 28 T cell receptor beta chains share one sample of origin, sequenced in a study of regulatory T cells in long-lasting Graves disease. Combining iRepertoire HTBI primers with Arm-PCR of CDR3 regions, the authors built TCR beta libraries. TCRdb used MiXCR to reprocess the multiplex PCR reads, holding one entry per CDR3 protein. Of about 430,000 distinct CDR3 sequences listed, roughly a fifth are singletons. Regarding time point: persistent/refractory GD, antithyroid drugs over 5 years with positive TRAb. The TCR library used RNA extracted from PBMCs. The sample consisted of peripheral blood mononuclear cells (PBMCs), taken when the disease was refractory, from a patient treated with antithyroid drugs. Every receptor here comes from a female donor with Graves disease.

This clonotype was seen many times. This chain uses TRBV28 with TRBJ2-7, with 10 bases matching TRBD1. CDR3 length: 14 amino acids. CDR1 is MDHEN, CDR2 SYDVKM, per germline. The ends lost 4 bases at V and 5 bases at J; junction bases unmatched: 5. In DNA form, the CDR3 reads TGTGCCAGCAGTTCGACAGGGGGCAAAAACGAGCAGTACTTC. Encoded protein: CASSSTGGKNEQYF. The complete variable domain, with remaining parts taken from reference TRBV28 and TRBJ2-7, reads DVKVTQSSRYLVKRTGEKVFLECVQDMDHENMFWYRQDPGLGLRLIYFSYDVKMKEKGDIPEGYSVSREKKERFSLILESASTNQTSMYLCASSSTGGKNEQYFGPGTRLTVT.

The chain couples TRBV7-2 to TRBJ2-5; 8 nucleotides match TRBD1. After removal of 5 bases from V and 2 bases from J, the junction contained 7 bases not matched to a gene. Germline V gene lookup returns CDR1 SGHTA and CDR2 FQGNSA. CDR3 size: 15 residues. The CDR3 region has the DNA TGTGCCAGCAGCCTCGGCCGGGACAGGCAAGAGACCCAGTACTTC. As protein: CASSLGRDRQETQYF.

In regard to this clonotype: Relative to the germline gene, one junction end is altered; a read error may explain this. The CDR3 reads CNAQRGGGAGANVLTF. CDR3 sequence (DNA): TGCAATGCTCAGAGGGGGGGGGGCGCAGGGGCCAACGTCCTGACTTTC. This chain links TRBV20-1 with TRBJ2-6, with D possibly being TRBD2 (7 bases). This CDR3 has 16 amino acids. CDR1 DFQATT and CDR2 SNEGSKA come from the germline V gene (reference sequence).

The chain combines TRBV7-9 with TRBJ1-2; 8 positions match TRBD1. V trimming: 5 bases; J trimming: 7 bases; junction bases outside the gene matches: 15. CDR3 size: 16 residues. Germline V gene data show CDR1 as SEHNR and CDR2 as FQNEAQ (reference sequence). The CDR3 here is CASSHNAPGTGGGYTF. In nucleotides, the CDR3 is TGTGCCAGCAGCCACAACGCACCGGGAACAGGGGGTGGCTACACCTTC.

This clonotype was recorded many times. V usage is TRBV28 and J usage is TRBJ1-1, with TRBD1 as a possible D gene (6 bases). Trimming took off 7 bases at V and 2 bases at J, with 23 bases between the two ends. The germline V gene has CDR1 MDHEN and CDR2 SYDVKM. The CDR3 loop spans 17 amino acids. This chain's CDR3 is CASTWLLRRTDNTEAFF. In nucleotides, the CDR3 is TGTGCCAGCACCTGGTTGCTAAGAAGGACAGATAACACTGAAGCTTTCTTT.

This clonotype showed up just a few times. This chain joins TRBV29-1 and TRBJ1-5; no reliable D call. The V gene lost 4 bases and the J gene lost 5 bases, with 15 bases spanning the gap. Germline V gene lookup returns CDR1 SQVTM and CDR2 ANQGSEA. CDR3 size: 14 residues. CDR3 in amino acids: CSVGGGSLDQPQHF. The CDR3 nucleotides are TGCAGCGTTGGGGGAGGGTCGTTGGATCAGCCCCAGCATTTT.

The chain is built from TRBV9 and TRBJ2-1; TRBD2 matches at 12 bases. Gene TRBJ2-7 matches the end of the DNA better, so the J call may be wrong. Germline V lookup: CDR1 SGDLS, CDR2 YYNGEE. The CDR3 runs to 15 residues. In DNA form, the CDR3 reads TGTGCCAGCAGCATGGGACTAGCGGGTTACAATGAGCAGTACTTC. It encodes CASSMGLAGYNEQYF.

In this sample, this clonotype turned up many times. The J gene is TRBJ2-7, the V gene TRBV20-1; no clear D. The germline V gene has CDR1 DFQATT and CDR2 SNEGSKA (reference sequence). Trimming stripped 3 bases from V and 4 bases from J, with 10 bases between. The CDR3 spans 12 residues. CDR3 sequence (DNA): TGCAGTGCTAGCGGAGCAAGTTACGAGCAGTACTTC. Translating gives CSASGASYEQYF.

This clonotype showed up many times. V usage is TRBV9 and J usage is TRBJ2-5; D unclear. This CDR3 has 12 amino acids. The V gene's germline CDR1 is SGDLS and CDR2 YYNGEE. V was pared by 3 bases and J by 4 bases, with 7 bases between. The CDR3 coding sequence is TGTGCCAGCAGCGAGTTTGGAGAGACCCAGTACTTC. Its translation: CASSEFGETQYF.

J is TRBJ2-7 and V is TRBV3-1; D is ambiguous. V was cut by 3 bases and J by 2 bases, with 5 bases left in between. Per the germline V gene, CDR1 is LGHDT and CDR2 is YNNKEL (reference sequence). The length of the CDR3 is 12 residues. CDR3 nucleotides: TGTGCCAGCAGCCACACGACCTACGAGCAGTACTTC. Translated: CASSHTTYEQYF.

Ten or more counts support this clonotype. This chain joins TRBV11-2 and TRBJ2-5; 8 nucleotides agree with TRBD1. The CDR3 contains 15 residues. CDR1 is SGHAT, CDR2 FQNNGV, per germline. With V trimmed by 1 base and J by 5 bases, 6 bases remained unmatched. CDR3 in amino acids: CASSLGTGRWETQYF. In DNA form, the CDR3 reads TGTGCCAGCAGCTTAGGGACAGGGAGGTGGGAGACCCAGTACTTC.

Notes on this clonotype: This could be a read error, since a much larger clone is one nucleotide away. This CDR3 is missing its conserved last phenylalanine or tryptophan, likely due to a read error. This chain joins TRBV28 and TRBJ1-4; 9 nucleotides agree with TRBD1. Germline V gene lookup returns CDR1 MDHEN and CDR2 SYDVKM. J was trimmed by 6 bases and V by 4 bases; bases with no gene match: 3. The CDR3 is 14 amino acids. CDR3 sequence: CASSSGDRDEKLFL. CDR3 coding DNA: TGTGCCAGCAGTTCCGGGGACAGGGATGAAAAACTGTTTCTT.

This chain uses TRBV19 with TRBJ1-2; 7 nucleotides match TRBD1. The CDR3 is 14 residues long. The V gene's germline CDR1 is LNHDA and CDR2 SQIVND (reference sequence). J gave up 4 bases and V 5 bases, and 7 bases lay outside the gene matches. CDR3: CASSWTGTAYGYTF. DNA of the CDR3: TGTGCCAGTAGTTGGACCGGGACAGCCTATGGCTACACCTTC.

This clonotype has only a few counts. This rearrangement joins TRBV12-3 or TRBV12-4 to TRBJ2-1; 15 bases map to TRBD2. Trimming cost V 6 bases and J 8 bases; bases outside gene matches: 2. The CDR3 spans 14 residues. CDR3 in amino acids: CASRWTSGRDEQFF. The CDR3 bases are TGTGCCAGCAGATGGACTAGCGGGAGGGATGAGCAGTTCTTC.

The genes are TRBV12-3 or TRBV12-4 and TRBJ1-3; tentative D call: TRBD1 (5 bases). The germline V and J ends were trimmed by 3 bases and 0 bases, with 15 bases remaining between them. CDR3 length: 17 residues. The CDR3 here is CASSFSPGLSSGNTIYF. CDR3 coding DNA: TGTGCCAGCAGTTTCTCCCCGGGACTGAGCTCTGGAAACACCATATATTTT.

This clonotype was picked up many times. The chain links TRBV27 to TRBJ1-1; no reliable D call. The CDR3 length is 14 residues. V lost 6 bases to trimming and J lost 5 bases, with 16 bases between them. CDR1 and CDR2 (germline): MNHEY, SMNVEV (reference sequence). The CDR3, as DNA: TGTGCCAGCAGCCAAGACGTCAGAGGAACTGAAGCTTTCTTT. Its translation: CASSQDVRGTEAFF.

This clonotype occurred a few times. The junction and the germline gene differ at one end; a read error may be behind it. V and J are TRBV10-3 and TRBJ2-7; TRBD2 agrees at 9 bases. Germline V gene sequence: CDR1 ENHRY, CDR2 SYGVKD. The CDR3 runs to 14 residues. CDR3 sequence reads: CAISGGTSTYGQYF. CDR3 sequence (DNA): TGTGCCATCAGTGGCGGGACTAGCACCTACGGGCAGTACTTC.

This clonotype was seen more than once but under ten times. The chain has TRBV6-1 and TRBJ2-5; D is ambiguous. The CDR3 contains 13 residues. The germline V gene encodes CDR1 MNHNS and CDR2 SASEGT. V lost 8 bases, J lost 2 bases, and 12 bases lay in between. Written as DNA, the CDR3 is TGTGCCAGCCGCGACACGGTTCAAGAGACCCAGTACTTC. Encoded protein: CASRDTVQETQYF.

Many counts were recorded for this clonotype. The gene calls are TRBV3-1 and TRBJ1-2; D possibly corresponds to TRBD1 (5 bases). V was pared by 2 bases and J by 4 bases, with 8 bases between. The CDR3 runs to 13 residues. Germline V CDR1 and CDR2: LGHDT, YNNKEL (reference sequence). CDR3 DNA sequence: TGTGCCAGCAGCCAACAGGGACCCTATGGCTACACCTTC. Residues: CASSQQGPYGYTF.

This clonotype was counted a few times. The CDR3 reads CATSAKTHNEQFF. The DNA for the CDR3 is TGTGCCACCAGTGCTAAGACTCACAATGAGCAGTTCTTC. V gene TRBV24-1 combines with J gene TRBJ2-1; unclear D gene. V lost 5 bases and J 5 bases, leaving 9 bases between the germline ends. The CDR3 is 13 amino acids. The germline V gene has CDR1 KGHDR and CDR2 SFDVKD.

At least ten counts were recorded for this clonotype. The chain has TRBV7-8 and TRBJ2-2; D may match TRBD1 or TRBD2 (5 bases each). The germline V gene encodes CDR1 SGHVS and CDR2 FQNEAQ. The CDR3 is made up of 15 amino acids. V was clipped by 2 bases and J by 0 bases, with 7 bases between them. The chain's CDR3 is CASSLRDANTGELFF. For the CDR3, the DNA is TGTGCCAGCAGCTTACGGGACGCGAACACCGGGGAGCTGTTTTTT.

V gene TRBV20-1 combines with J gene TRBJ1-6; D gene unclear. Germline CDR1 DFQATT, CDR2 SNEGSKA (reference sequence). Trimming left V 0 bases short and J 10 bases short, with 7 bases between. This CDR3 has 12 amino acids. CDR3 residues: CSAREILSPLHF. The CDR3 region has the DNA TGCAGTGCTAGAGAGATCCTCTCACCCCTCCACTTT.

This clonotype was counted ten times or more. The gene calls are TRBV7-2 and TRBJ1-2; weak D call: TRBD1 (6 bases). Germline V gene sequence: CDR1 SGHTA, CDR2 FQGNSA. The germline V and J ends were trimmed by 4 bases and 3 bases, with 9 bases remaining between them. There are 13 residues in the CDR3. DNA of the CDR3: TGTGCCAGCAGCTCGGACAGAGACTATGGCTACACCTTC. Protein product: CASSSDRDYGYTF.

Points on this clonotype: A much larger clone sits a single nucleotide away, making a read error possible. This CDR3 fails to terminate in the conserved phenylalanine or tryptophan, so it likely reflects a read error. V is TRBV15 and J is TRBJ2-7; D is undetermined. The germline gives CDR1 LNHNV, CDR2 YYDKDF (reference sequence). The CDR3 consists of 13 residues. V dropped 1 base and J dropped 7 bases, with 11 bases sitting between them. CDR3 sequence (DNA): TGTGCCACCAGCAGAGTGAAGGGTTCGGAGCAGTACTCC. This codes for CATSRVKGSEQYS.

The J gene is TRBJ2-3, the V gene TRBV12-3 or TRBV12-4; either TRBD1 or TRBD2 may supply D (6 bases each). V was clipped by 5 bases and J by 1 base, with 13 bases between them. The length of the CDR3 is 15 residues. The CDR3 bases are TGTGCCAGCAGTCGATCCGGGGGCGGCACAGATACGCAGTATTTT. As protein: CASSRSGGGTDTQYF.

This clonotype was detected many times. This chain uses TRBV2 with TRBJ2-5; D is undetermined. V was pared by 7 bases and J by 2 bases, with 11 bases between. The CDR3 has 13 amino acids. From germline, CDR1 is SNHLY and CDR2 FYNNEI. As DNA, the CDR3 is TGTGCCAGCATACGGGCAGAACAAGAGACCCAGTACTTC. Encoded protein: CASIRAEQETQYF.

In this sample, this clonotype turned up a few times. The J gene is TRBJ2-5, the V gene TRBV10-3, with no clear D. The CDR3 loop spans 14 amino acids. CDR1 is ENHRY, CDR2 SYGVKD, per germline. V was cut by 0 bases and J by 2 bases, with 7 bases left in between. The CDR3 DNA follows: TGTGCCATCAGTGAGTCGGACCAACAAGAGACCCAGTACTTC. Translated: CAISESDQQETQYF.

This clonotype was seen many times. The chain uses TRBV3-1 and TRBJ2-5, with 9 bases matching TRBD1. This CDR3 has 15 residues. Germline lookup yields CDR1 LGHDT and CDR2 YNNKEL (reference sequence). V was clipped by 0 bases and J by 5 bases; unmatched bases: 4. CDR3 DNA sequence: TGTGCCAGCAGCCAAGAGCTCGGACAGGGGGAGACCCAGTACTTC. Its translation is CASSQELGQGETQYF.